The sequence of this T cell receptor (beta chain) was determined in a study of CD8 T cells in ankylosing spondylitis. Study-wide results and limits: Seemingly characteristic of ankylosing spondylitis blood was a TCR beta motif consisting of 7 or 8 highly homologous variants. Disease-associated clonotypes exhibited CD8+ identity and were relatively infrequent in peripheral blood.

Ten or more counts support this clonotype. Its target is unknown. MiXCR, applied by TCRdb to the 5' RACE reads, yields one record per CDR3 protein. Among about 42,000 distinct CDR3 sequences listed, 2.7% were seen once. CDR1 and CDR2 (germline): SGDLS, YYNGEE. This CDR3 is built from 14 residues. Trimming shortened V by 2 bases and J by 3 bases, and 9 bases separated the two germline ends. The rearrangement joins TRBV9 to TRBJ2-1; maybe TRBD2 (6 bases). The source is a male donor with ankylosing spondylitis or in good health (not recorded which). Material: blood, either unsorted or a sorted T cell fraction (not recorded which). The CDR3 DNA sequence: TGTGCCAGCAGCGTGAATAGCGGCTACAATGAGCAGTTCTTC. This codes for CASSVNSGYNEQFF.